A single sample is the source of the 8 T cell receptor beta chains below, sequenced in a study of blood T cells in healthy people across ages (dated by TCRdb to between 2014 and 2017). The library relied on 5' RACE. The listed sequencing device is Illumina HiSeq 2500. The second PCR ran for roughly 7 to 11 cycles and used a J-beta primer mix along with a sample-barcoded 5' primer. TCRdb took the public reads, trimmed them with fastp at Q25, ran MiXCR for clone calling and kept in-frame beta chains. All rows with the same CDR3 protein become a single entry with the most common DNA and genes. Here the sample has fewer than 2,000,000 distinct CDR3 sequences; 34% occur a single time. Approximately 10% of the sample is taken by the ten largest. Material for sequencing was blood. All receptors come from a woman aged 25 to 39 in good health.

The chain employs TRBV13 and TRBJ2-5; 10 nucleotides align to TRBD2. The trim removed 2 bases at V and 1 base at J, leaving 4 bases unmatched. This CDR3 comprises 16 residues. Germline V gives CDR1 PRHDT, CDR2 FYEKMQ (reference sequence). The CDR3 reads CASSLLAGEGQETQYF. The CDR3 DNA sequence: TGTGCCAGCAGCTTACTAGCGGGGGAGGGCCAAGAGACCCAGTACTTC.

This clonotype occurred many times. The rearrangement uses TRBV20-1 and TRBJ2-7; a possible D gene is TRBD2 (6 bases). This CDR3 region has 13 residues. Germline V gene data show CDR1 as DFQATT and CDR2 as SNEGSKA (reference sequence). V lost 1 base, J lost 1 base, and 8 bases lay in between. The CDR3 sequence is CSARAGDSYEQYF. CDR3 nucleotide sequence: TGCAGTGCTAGAGCGGGGGATTCCTACGAGCAGTACTTC.

This chain links TRBV7-8 with TRBJ1-2; D not certain. This CDR3 contains 15 residues. Per germline, CDR1 SGHVS and CDR2 FQNEAQ. V was trimmed by 1 base and J by 4 bases, leaving 13 bases between them. CDR3 sequence reads: CASSLDGMGSYGYTF. The CDR3 DNA follows: TGTGCCAGCAGCTTAGACGGTATGGGCAGCTATGGCTACACCTTC.

This clonotype was observed a handful of times. The rearrangement joins TRBV3-1 to TRBJ2-5; D may be TRBD1 or TRBD2 (5 bases each). Germline values: CDR1 LGHDT, CDR2 YNNKEL (reference sequence). V was shortened by 0 bases and J by 10 bases, with 18 bases between the two germline ends. This CDR3 region has 15 residues. CDR3: CASSQERHTVGDQYF. The CDR3 DNA follows: TGTGCCAGCAGCCAAGAGAGGCACACCGTGGGGGACCAGTACTTC.

This chain joins TRBV11-1 and TRBJ2-1; 8 nucleotides agree with TRBD2. CDR1 is SGHAT, CDR2 FQDESV, per germline (reference sequence). The junction had 11 bases not matched to a gene; V was cut back by 3 bases and J by 7 bases. This CDR3 spans 16 amino acids. This chain's CDR3 is CASSFRSGGPSNEQFF. The DNA of the CDR3 is TGTGCCAGCAGCTTCAGGTCGGGAGGGCCCTCGAATGAGCAGTTCTTC.

This clonotype was observed a single time. This sequence joins TRBV20-1 and TRBJ2-1; no reliable D call. Gene TRBJ2-7 matches the end of the DNA better, so the J call may be wrong. This CDR3 region has 13 residues. Germline V CDR1 and CDR2: DFQATT, SNEGSKA (reference sequence). For the CDR3, the DNA is TGCAGTGCTAGTAAGAACCAGGTCTACGAGCAGTACTTC. The encoded protein is CSASKNQVYEQYF.

The V and J genes are TRBV20-1 and TRBJ1-6, with 7 bases identical to TRBD1. J was trimmed by 6 bases and V by 5 bases; bases with no gene match: 4. This CDR3 has 13 residues. CDR1 DFQATT and CDR2 SNEGSKA come from the germline V gene (reference sequence). The CDR3 here is CSAGRDSNSPLHF. The CDR3 nucleotides read TGCAGTGCTGGCCGGGACAGTAATTCACCCCTCCACTTT.

The V and J genes are TRBV5-6 and TRBJ2-4; a weak D match, TRBD1 (6 bases). The CDR3 is 16 amino acids. V dropped 4 bases and J dropped 1 base, with 15 bases sitting between them. Germline V gene data show CDR1 as SGHDT and CDR2 as YYEEEE. This CDR3 is CASSPGAGEAKNIQYF. Written as DNA, the CDR3 is TGTGCCAGCAGCCCTGGGGCAGGGGAGGCCAAAAACATTCAGTACTTC.